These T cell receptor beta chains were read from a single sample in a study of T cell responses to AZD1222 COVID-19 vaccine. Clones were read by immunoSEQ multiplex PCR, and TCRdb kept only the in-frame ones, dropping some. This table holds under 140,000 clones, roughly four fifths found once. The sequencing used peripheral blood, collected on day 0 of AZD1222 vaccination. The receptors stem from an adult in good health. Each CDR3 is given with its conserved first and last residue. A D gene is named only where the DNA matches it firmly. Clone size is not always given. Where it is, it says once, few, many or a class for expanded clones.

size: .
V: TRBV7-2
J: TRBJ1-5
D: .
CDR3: CASSLSAGPRGEPQHF
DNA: TGTGCCAGCAGCTTATCGGCAGGACCCCGCGGGGAGCCCCAGCATTTT

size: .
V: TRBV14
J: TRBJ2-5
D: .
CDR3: CASSQDSSLMYQETQYF
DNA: TGTGCCAGCAGCCAAGACAGTTCTCTTATGTACCAAGAGACCCAGTACTTC

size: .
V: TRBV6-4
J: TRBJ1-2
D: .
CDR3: CASSPRLLDRSYGYTF
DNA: TGTGCCAGCAGTCCACGACTATTAGACAGGAGCTATGGCTACACCTTC

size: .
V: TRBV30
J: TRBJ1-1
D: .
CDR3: CAWKNTRHTEAFF
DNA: TGTGCCTGGAAGAACACCCGGCACACTGAAGCTTTCTTT

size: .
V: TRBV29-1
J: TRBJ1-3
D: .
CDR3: CSVGDGRGSNTIYF
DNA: TGCAGCGTTGGGGACGGACGGGGGAGTAACACCATATATTTT

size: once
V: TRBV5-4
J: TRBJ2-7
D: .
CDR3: CASSALGGHHEQYF
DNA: TGTGCCAGCAGCGCACTGGGGGGGCACCACGAGCAGTACTTC

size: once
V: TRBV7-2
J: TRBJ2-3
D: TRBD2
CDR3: CASSLGWSGGGITQYF
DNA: TGTGCCAGCAGCCTCGGTTGGTCGGGAGGAGGTATCACGCAGTATTTT

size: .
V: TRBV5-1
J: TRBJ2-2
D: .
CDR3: CASSGSSGNTGELFF
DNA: TGCGCCAGCAGCGGGAGTAGCGGGAACACCGGGGAGCTGTTTTTT

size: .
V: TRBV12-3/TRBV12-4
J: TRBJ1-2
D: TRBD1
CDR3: CASSLGQGYGYTF
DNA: TGTGCCAGCAGTTTAGGACAGGGGTATGGCTACACCTTC

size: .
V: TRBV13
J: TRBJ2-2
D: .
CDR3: CASEHTAGELFF
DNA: TGTGCCAGCGAGCATACTGCAGGGGAGCTGTTTTTT

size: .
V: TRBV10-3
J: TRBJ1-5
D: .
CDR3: CAISESSNQPQHF
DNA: TGTGCCATCAGTGAGTCGTCTAATCAGCCCCAGCATTTT

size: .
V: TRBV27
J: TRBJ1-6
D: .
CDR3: CASSSPSRELSPLHF
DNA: TGTGCCAGCAGTTCACCCAGCCGGGAACTTTCACCCCTCCACTTT

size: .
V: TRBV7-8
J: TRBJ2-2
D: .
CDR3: CASSLGRRENTGELFF
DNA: TGTGCCAGCAGCTTAGGTCGGCGAGAGAACACCGGGGAGCTGTTTTTT

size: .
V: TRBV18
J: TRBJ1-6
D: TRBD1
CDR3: CASSAGTGGFSPLHF
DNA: TGTGCCAGCTCAGCTGGGACAGGGGGCTTTTCACCCCTCCACTTT

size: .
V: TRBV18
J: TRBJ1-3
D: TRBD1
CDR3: CASSSDRGIGNTIYF
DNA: TGTGCCAGCTCATCGGACAGGGGGATTGGAAACACCATATATTTT

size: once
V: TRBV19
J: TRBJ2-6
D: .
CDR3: CASRKDSTGANVLTF
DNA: TGTGCCAGTAGGAAGGACAGCACTGGGGCCAACGTCCTGACTTTC

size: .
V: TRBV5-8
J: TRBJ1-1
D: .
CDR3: CASTPRAGMNEAFF
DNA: TGTGCCAGCACCCCCCGGGCTGGCATGAATGAAGCTTTCTTT

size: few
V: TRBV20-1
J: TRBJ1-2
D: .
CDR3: CSASRTGQGYTF
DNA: TGCAGTGCTAGTCGCACAGGGCAGGGCTACACCTTC

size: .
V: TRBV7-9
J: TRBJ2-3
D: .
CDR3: CASSFGGPDTQYF
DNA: TGTGCCAGCAGCTTCGGGGGCCCGGATACGCAGTATTTT

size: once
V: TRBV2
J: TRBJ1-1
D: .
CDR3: CASSVVMDTEAFF
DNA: TGTGCCAGCAGTGTGGTTATGGACACTGAAGCTTTCTTT

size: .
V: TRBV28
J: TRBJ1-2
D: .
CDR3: CASSGPPRGGYTF
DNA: TGTGCCAGCAGCGGGCCCCCCCGGGGTGGCTACACCTTC

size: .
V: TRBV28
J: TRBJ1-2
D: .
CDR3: CASGRTGSFGYTF
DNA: TGTGCCAGCGGTCGGACGGGGTCTTTTGGCTACACCTTC

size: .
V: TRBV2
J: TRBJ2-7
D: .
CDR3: CASSEYDNDEQYF
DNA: TGTGCCAGCAGTGAGTACGACAATGACGAGCAGTACTTC

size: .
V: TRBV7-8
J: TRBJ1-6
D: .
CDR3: CASSFSLSDTGSNSPLHF
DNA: TGTGCCAGCAGCTTTTCCCTGTCTGATACAGGATCCAATTCACCCCTCCACTTT

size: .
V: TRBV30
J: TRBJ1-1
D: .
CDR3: CAWSVGIRRTEAFF
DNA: TGTGCCTGGAGTGTCGGCATTCGACGGACTGAAGCTTTCTTT

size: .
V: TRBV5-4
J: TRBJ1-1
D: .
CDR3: CASSATGADTEAFF
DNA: TGTGCCAGCAGCGCCACGGGGGCAGACACTGAAGCTTTCTTT

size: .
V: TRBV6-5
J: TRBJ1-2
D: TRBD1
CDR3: CASSIQGGGYGYTF
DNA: TGTGCCAGCAGTATTCAGGGGGGTGGCTATGGCTACACCTTC

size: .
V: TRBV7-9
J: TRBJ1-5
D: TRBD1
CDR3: CASSPEGRGKNQPQHF
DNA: TGTGCCAGCAGCCCCGAGGGCAGGGGGAAAAATCAGCCCCAGCATTTT

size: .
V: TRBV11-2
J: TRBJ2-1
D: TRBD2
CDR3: CASSFGLEINEQFF
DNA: TGTGCCAGCAGCTTTGGACTAGAAATCAATGAGCAGTTCTTC

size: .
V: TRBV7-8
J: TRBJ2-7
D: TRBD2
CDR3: CASSFSGGAGEQYF
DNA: TGTGCCAGCAGCTTTAGCGGGGGGGCGGGCGAGCAGTACTTC

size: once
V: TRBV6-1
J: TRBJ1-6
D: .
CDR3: CASSETEFDNSPLHF
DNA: TGTGCCAGCAGTGAAACGGAGTTCGATAATTCACCCCTCCACTTT

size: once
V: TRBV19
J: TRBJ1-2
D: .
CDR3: CASNRKNYGYTF
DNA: TGTGCCAGTAATCGGAAGAACTATGGCTACACCTTC

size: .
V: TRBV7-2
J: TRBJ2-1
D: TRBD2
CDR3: CASSARTSGRSNEQFF
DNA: TGTGCCAGCAGCGCTCGGACTAGCGGGAGATCCAATGAGCAGTTCTTC

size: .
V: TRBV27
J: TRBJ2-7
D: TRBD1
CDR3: CASSLGQGLDEQYF
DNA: TGTGCCAGCAGTCTGGGACAGGGTCTTGACGAGCAGTACTTC

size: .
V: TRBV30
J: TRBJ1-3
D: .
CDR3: CAFRDSLSGNTIYF
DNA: TGTGCCTTCCGAGACAGCCTCTCTGGAAACACCATATATTTT

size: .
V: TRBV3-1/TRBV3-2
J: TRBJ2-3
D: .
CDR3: CASSQGTDTQYF
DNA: TGTGCCAGCAGCCAGGGCACAGATACGCAGTATTTT

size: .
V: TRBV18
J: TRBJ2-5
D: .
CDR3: CASSLGQQETQYF
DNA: TGTGCCAGCTCCCTGGGACAACAAGAGACCCAGTACTTC

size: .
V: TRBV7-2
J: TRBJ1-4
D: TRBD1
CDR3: CASSSRDSNEKLFF
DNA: TGTGCCAGCAGCTCGCGGGACAGTAATGAAAAACTGTTTTTT

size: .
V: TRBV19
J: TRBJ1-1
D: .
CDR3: CASSIDLGRNTEAFF
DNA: TGTGCCAGTAGTATAGATCTGGGGAGGAACACTGAAGCTTTCTTT

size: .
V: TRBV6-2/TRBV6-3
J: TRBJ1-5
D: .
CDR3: CASSDPGQPQHF
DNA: TGTGCCAGCAGTGACCCCGGTCAGCCCCAGCATTTT

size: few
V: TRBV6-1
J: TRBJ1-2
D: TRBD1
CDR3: CASSQAGTVYGYTF
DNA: TGTGCCAGCAGTCAAGCAGGGACAGTCTATGGCTACACCTTC

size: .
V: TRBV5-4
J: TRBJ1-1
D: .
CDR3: CASSSFGVTEAFF
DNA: TGTGCCAGCAGCTCCTTCGGCGTTACTGAAGCTTTCTTT

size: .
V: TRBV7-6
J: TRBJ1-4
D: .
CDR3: CASSRQGTNEKLFF
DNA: TGTGCCAGCAGCCGTCAGGGCACTAATGAAAAACTGTTTTTT

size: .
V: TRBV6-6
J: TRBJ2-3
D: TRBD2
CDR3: CASSLLASTDTQYF
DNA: TGTGCCAGCAGTCTACTAGCGAGCACAGATACGCAGTATTTT

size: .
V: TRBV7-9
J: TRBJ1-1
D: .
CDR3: CASSLVRGQNTEAFF
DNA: TGTGCCAGCAGCTTAGTACGGGGACAGAACACTGAAGCTTTCTTT

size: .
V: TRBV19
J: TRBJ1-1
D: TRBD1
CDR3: CATRDRVNSGNTEAFF
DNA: TGTGCCACTCGGGACAGGGTCAATTCAGGGAACACTGAAGCTTTCTTT

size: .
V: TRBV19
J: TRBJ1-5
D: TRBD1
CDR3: CASSLMDRSIGPQHF
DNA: TGTGCCAGTAGCCTGATGGACAGGAGCATAGGGCCCCAGCATTTT

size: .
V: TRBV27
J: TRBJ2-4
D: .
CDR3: CASSGRPERAIAKNIQYF
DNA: TGTGCCAGCAGCGGGCGCCCCGAGCGGGCAATAGCCAAAAACATTCAGTACTTC